This T cell receptor beta chain originates from a study of blood T cell repertoires in COVID-19. As for the study in general: The analysed material was cDNA or gDNA that came from T cells, B-cell-depleted T cells, or PBMCs.

Deletions cut 3 bases from V and 2 bases from J, with 13 bases between. Germline CDR1 reads KGHSH; CDR2 reads LQKENI. The CDR3 sequence is 15 residues long. Per the original data handling: Reference gene primers were amplified, and this amplification served to estimate nucleated cell counts. Using immunoSEQ multiplex PCR, the repertoire was profiled, and TCRdb retains in-frame clones only, with some absent. The V and J calls and clone size were taken over from that table, and D and trimming were inferred from the DNA. The data hold fewer than 350,000 clones, with around 93% observed a single time. The sequenced material came from PBMCs or T cells enriched from blood (not recorded which). The TCR was taken from a man aged 40-49 years who had been exposed to COVID-19. This rearrangement joins TRBV18 to TRBJ1-1; D is perhaps TRBD1 (5 bases). CDR3 in DNA: TGTGCCAGCTCACCTTTCGGGGGGGAAAACACTGAAGCTTTCTTT. Its translation is CASSPFGGENTEAFF. Combining the CDR3 with reference TRBV18 and TRBJ1-1 gives the whole variable domain NAGVMQNPRHLVRRRGQEARLRCSPMKGHSHVYWYRQLPEEGLKFMVYLQKENIIDESGMPKERFSAEFPKEGPSILRIQQVVRGDSAAYFCASSPFGGENTEAFFGQGTRLTVV.